The T cell receptor (beta chain) described here comes from a study of cytomegalovirus exposure and HLA in healthy donors. Notes on the study in general: Some V segments, including TRBV6-2 and TRBV6-3, were excluded as indistinguishable. In an earlier analysis, most TCR beta V segments were productive about 87% or about 30% of the time. An analysis was carried out at a later point. It showed that HLA-associated TCR beta chains were more clonally expanded than equally common non-associated chains.

A remark on this clone: The antigen remains unidentified.

V lost 4 bases, J lost 5 bases, and 7 bases stayed unmatched. CDR3 length: 14 amino acids. The germline V gene has CDR1 MNHNS and CDR2 SASEGT. PCR used 60 Vbeta primers and 13 Jbeta primers. The data were produced by immunoSEQ multiplex PCR, yet TCRdb's version contains in-frame clones alone and is incomplete. The sample shows approximately 190,000 clones, about 85% of them seen only once. The sample was PBMCs. This clonotype was obtained from a man aged 50 to 60 in good health and CMV-seronegative. The chain uses TRBV6-1 and TRBJ1-1; the match to TRBD1 covers 7 bases. The CDR3 DNA follows: TGTGCCAGCAGTGCGACAGGGTTGAGGACTGAAGCTTTCTTT. Translation: CASSATGLRTEAFF.